The 17 T cell receptor beta chains below were found in one sample sequenced in a study of blood T cells in healthy people across ages. Next came a second PCR, run for roughly 6 to 11 cycles, which used a sample-barcoded 5' primer along with a J-beta primer mix. MiXCR, run by TCRdb on the 5' RACE reads, gives a single entry per CDR3 protein. This sample carries under 2 million distinct CDR3 sequences, roughly 32% of them seen once, and the ten largest clones take around 10%. Sample: blood. Receptors were obtained from a woman aged 25 to 39 in good health.

In this sample, this clonotype turned up once. The CDR3 protein is CASSLGGSAADTQYF. The CDR3 DNA is TGTGCCAGCAGTTTAGGCGGGAGTGCGGCAGATACGCAGTATTTT. The chain links TRBV12-3 or TRBV12-4 to TRBJ2-3; 7 bases map to TRBD2. V gave up 1 base and J gave up 4 bases; unmatched junction bases: 5. The CDR3 has 15 amino acids.

This rearrangement joins TRBV30 to TRBJ2-5; 8 bases map to TRBD1. V lost 8 bases, J lost 11 bases, and 16 bases stayed unmatched. Germline values: CDR1 GTSNPN, CDR2 SVGIG (reference sequence). This CDR3 is 13 amino acids long. In DNA form, the CDR3 reads TGTGCCCAAGAGGGGACAGGCGACTACGGGCAGTACTTC. Translated, it gives CAQEGTGDYGQYF.

There are a few counts of this clonotype. The rearrangement uses TRBV20-1 and TRBJ1-5; D unresolved. The V end was cut by 4 bases, the J end by 0 bases, with 7 bases between. Germline V gives CDR1 DFQATT, CDR2 SNEGSKA (reference sequence). This CDR3 is 13 amino acids long. The CDR3 region is CSAMEDSNQPQHF. The CDR3 nucleotides are TGCAGTGCTATGGAGGATAGCAATCAGCCCCAGCATTTT.

The chain joins TRBV7-8 to TRBJ1-5; 7 nucleotides line up with TRBD1. The CDR3 contains 15 residues. V gave up 5 bases and J gave up 5 bases; unmatched junction bases: 9. CDR1 is SGHVS, CDR2 FQNEAQ, per germline. CDR3: CASSPGGEGYQPQHF. The DNA of the CDR3 is TGTGCCAGCAGCCCAGGGGGTGAAGGGTATCAGCCCCAGCATTTT.

This rearrangement joins TRBV12-3 or TRBV12-4 to TRBJ2-1; 8 nucleotides match TRBD2. V lost 2 bases and J lost 5; bases outside the gene matches: 14. The CDR3 runs 18 residues. In nucleotides, the CDR3 is TGTGCCAGCAGTTTATTGTGGGGGGCTAGCGGGCGTAACAATGAGCAGTTCTTC. Its protein is CASSLLWGASGRNNEQFF.

This chain uses TRBV20-1 with TRBJ2-1, with 12 bases matching TRBD2. The V gene end was trimmed by 4 bases and the J gene end by 3 bases; junction bases not matched to a gene: 10. The germline V gene has CDR1 DFQATT and CDR2 SNEGSKA (reference sequence). This CDR3 has 17 amino acids. CDR3 sequence (DNA): TGCAGTGCTACAGGAACCGGGACTAGCGGGCTCTACAATGAGCAGTTCTTC. This encodes CSATGTGTSGLYNEQFF.

The rearrangement uses TRBV7-3 and TRBJ2-2, with D uncertain. In germline, CDR1 is SGHTA, CDR2 FQGTGA. Trimming cost V 2 bases and J 6 bases, with 7 bases left between them. The CDR3 is made up of 13 amino acids. The CDR3 spells CASSLVNSGELFF. The DNA for the CDR3 is TGTGCCAGCAGCTTAGTGAATTCCGGGGAGCTGTTTTTT.

The chain joins TRBV5-1 to TRBJ2-1, with D perhaps matching TRBD2 (6 bases). The CDR3 extends over 15 amino acids. The germline V gene has CDR1 SGHRS and CDR2 YFSETQ. V lost 0 bases to trimming and J lost 7 bases, with 14 bases between them. Here the CDR3 reads CASSLEAGKGNEQFF. The DNA of the CDR3 is TGCGCCAGCAGCTTGGAGGCGGGGAAAGGGAATGAGCAGTTCTTC.

This clonotype has more than one count but fewer than ten. This rearrangement joins TRBV11-1 to TRBJ2-3, with TRBD2 as a possible D gene (6 bases). Trimming removed 3 bases at V and 6 bases at J, with 19 bases between. In germline, CDR1 is SGHAT, CDR2 FQDESV (reference sequence). The CDR3 extends over 16 amino acids. The CDR3 DNA follows: TGTGCCAGCAGCTTGACTAGTGGGAGACAAGGTGATACGCAGTATTTT. Translation gives CASSLTSGRQGDTQYF.

The CDR3 nucleotides are TGCAGTGCTACCGCGGGACAGGGAAATGGTGGCTACACCTTC. Translated: CSATAGQGNGGYTF. This chain joins TRBV20-1 and TRBJ1-2, with 9 bases matching TRBD1. The CDR3 is 14 amino acids. Trimming at V came to 4 bases and at J to 7 bases, leaving 10 bases not matched to a gene. Germline V gene data show CDR1 as DFQATT and CDR2 as SNEGSKA (reference sequence).

This clonotype was picked up many times. This chain uses TRBV20-1 with TRBJ2-5, with 10 bases fitting TRBD2. Looked up from germline, CDR1 is DFQATT and CDR2 is SNEGSKA (reference sequence). This CDR3 is built from 15 residues. V lost 1 base and J lost 1; bases outside the gene matches: 3. CDR3 bases: TGCAGTGCTAGAGCGCTAGCGGGAGCCCAAGAGACCCAGTACTTC. Translated, it gives CSARALAGAQETQYF.

The chain uses TRBV20-1 and TRBJ2-7; 9 nucleotides align to TRBD2. The ends lost 4 bases at V and 0 bases at J; junction bases unmatched: 4. Per germline, CDR1 DFQATT and CDR2 SNEGSKA (reference sequence). The CDR3 is made up of 14 amino acids. DNA for the CDR3: TGCAGTGCTACACTAGCGGGTGACTCCTACGAGCAGTACTTC. This translates into CSATLAGDSYEQYF.

This clonotype was counted between two and nine times. The gene calls are TRBV7-9 and TRBJ2-1; 10 bases are shared with TRBD2. CDR1 is SEHNR, CDR2 FQNEAQ, per germline (reference sequence). The J segment lost 2 bases and the V segment lost 1 base, leaving 2 bases of the junction unmatched. There are 16 residues in the CDR3. CDR3 protein: CASSLVLAGAYNEQFF. The CDR3 DNA reads as TGTGCCAGCAGCTTAGTCCTAGCGGGGGCCTACAATGAGCAGTTCTTC.

The chain is built from TRBV4-1 and TRBJ2-1, with D unclear. Germline V lookup: CDR1 MGHRA, CDR2 YSYEKL. This CDR3 spans 17 amino acids. Trimming left V 0 bases short and J 4 bases short, with 16 bases between. CDR3 in amino acids: CASSQEGNSYFYNEQFF. CDR3 DNA sequence: TGCGCCAGCAGCCAAGAAGGGAACAGCTACTTTTACAATGAGCAGTTCTTC.

In this sample, this clonotype turned up a few times. This chain connects TRBV20-1 to TRBJ2-7, with 7 bases fitting TRBD1. The CDR3 loop spans 19 amino acids. V shed 3 bases, J shed 4 bases, and the junction held 24 bases outside the gene matches. Germline V gene lookup returns CDR1 DFQATT and CDR2 SNEGSKA (reference sequence). The CDR3 DNA follows: TGCAGTGCTAGCCCGATCGCGAGTCAGGGGGAACTCAGACCGTACGAGCAGTACTTC. Translation gives CSASPIASQGELRPYEQYF.

In this sample, this clonotype turned up many times. The chain couples TRBV29-1 to TRBJ2-7, with D hard to call. Trimming cost V 4 bases and J 0 bases, with 10 bases left between them. The CDR3 extends over 13 amino acids. Germline CDR1 reads SQVTM; CDR2 reads ANQGSEA. The CDR3 region is CSVGTAYSYEQYF. The DNA for the CDR3 is TGCAGCGTTGGGACGGCTTACTCCTACGAGCAGTACTTC.

This clonotype was recorded many times. The chain couples TRBV29-1 to TRBJ2-1, with D perhaps assigned TRBD1 or TRBD2 (5 bases each). Germline lookup yields CDR1 SQVTM and CDR2 ANQGSEA. The CDR3 consists of 14 residues. Trimming took off 3 bases at V and 1 base at J, with 10 bases between the two ends. CDR3 region: CSVEGDLSYNEQFF. CDR3 DNA sequence: TGCAGCGTTGAGGGGGACCTATCCTACAATGAGCAGTTCTTC.